The rows below give T cell receptor beta chains drawn from one sample of a study of T cell responses to AZD1222 COVID-19 vaccine. Assay: immunoSEQ multiplex PCR; the TCRdb copy retains only in-frame clones and omits some. Of roughly 120,000 clones listed, 92% are singletons. Material: peripheral blood, obtained 28 days after the second AZD1222 dose. The receptors stem from an adult who received the AZD1222 COVID-19 vaccine. The CDR3 runs from the conserved cysteine through the conserved F or W. The order of the fields is J gene, D gene, clone size, V gene, CDR3 protein, CDR3 DNA. A D gene is named only where the DNA matches it firmly. Size tells how often a clone was seen (once, few, many) or the class of an expanded clone, and some rows leave it out.

j_gene: TRBJ2-7; d_gene: NA; abundance: NA; v_gene: TRBV3-1/TRBV3-2; CDR3aa: CASSLGGGPYEQYF; CDR3nt: TGTGCCAGCAGCCTCGGTGGGGGACCCTACGAGCAGTACTTC
j_gene: TRBJ1-6; d_gene: TRBD1; abundance: NA; v_gene: TRBV5-1; CDR3aa: CASSFRQGDNSPLHF; CDR3nt: TGCGCCAGCAGCTTTAGACAGGGTGATAATTCACCCCTCCACTTT
j_gene: TRBJ2-7; d_gene: TRBD1; abundance: NA; v_gene: TRBV6-5; CDR3aa: CASSRDRDYEQYF; CDR3nt: TGTGCCAGCAGTCGGGACAGGGACTACGAGCAGTACTTC
j_gene: TRBJ2-3; d_gene: NA; abundance: few; v_gene: TRBV12-5; CDR3aa: CASGLGSTQGPDTQYF; CDR3nt: TGTGCTAGTGGTTTAGGATCAACCCAGGGTCCAGATACGCAGTATTTT
j_gene: TRBJ2-5; d_gene: NA; abundance: NA; v_gene: TRBV20-1; CDR3aa: CSANQVTQYF; CDR3nt: TGCAGTGCTAATCAAGTAACCCAGTACTTC
j_gene: TRBJ2-1; d_gene: NA; abundance: NA; v_gene: TRBV3-1/TRBV3-2; CDR3aa: CASSQDARAVDNEQFF; CDR3nt: TGTGCCAGCAGCCAAGATGCCAGGGCCGTGGACAATGAGCAGTTCTTC
j_gene: TRBJ2-7; d_gene: NA; abundance: NA; v_gene: TRBV6-4; CDR3aa: CASSASHEQYF; CDR3nt: TGTGCCAGCAGTGCCAGTCACGAGCAGTACTTC
j_gene: TRBJ2-5; d_gene: NA; abundance: once; v_gene: TRBV11-2; CDR3aa: CASSLFGREETQYF; CDR3nt: TGTGCCAGCAGCCTCTTCGGCAGGGAAGAGACCCAGTACTTC
j_gene: TRBJ2-2; d_gene: NA; abundance: NA; v_gene: TRBV7-6; CDR3aa: CASSLAAYRTGELFF; CDR3nt: TGTGCCAGCAGCTTAGCGGCATACCGCACCGGGGAGCTGTTTTTT
j_gene: TRBJ2-2; d_gene: TRBD1; abundance: NA; v_gene: TRBV19; CDR3aa: CASSSGQGAGTGELFF; CDR3nt: TGTGCCAGTAGTTCTGGACAGGGGGCGGGCACCGGGGAGCTGTTTTTT
j_gene: TRBJ2-3; d_gene: TRBD2; abundance: NA; v_gene: TRBV2; CDR3aa: CASSPLAEESSTDTQYF; CDR3nt: TGTGCCAGCAGTCCTCTAGCGGAGGAGTCTAGCACAGATACGCAGTATTTT
j_gene: TRBJ1-3; d_gene: NA; abundance: NA; v_gene: TRBV6-5; CDR3aa: CASSYGPGGNTIYF; CDR3nt: TGTGCCAGCAGTTACGGCCCAGGGGGAAACACCATATATTTT
j_gene: TRBJ2-5; d_gene: TRBD1; abundance: NA; v_gene: TRBV5-1; CDR3aa: CASSAGTATQETQYF; CDR3nt: TGCGCCAGCAGCGCCGGGACAGCTACTCAAGAGACCCAGTACTTC
j_gene: TRBJ2-2; d_gene: NA; abundance: NA; v_gene: TRBV10-3; CDR3aa: CAISAGANTGELFF; CDR3nt: TGTGCCATCAGTGCGGGTGCGAACACCGGGGAGCTGTTTTTT
j_gene: TRBJ2-3; d_gene: TRBD1; abundance: NA; v_gene: TRBV5-8; CDR3aa: CASSFDRGIDTQYF; CDR3nt: TGTGCCAGCAGCTTTGACAGGGGAATAGATACGCAGTATTTT
j_gene: TRBJ1-6; d_gene: TRBD1; abundance: once; v_gene: TRBV5-1; CDR3aa: CASSLKSGTGASSYNSPLHF; CDR3nt: TGCGCCAGCAGCTTAAAATCCGGGACAGGGGCTTCATCCTATAATTCACCCCTCCACTTT
j_gene: TRBJ2-7; d_gene: NA; abundance: NA; v_gene: TRBV6-1; CDR3aa: CASSEASQVYEQYF; CDR3nt: TGTGCCAGCAGTGAAGCGAGTCAAGTCTACGAGCAGTACTTC
j_gene: TRBJ2-1; d_gene: TRBD1; abundance: NA; v_gene: TRBV27; CDR3aa: CASATQGENEQFF; CDR3nt: TGTGCCAGCGCAACACAGGGGGAAAATGAGCAGTTCTTC
j_gene: TRBJ2-7; d_gene: NA; abundance: once; v_gene: TRBV11-2; CDR3aa: CASSSLRGTLSSGEQYF; CDR3nt: TGTGCCAGCAGCTCCTTACGCGGGACCCTATCTTCGGGGGAGCAGTACTTC
j_gene: TRBJ1-1; d_gene: NA; abundance: NA; v_gene: TRBV28; CDR3aa: CASRRPQPFVTEAFF; CDR3nt: TGTGCCAGCAGGCGCCCACAGCCTTTTGTCACTGAAGCTTTCTTT
j_gene: TRBJ1-2; d_gene: TRBD1; abundance: NA; v_gene: TRBV19; CDR3aa: CASSMSPWTGPYYGYTF; CDR3nt: TGTGCCAGTAGTATGAGCCCTTGGACAGGTCCATACTATGGCTACACCTTC
j_gene: TRBJ2-4; d_gene: NA; abundance: NA; v_gene: TRBV12-2; CDR3aa: CASRSWGRNIQYF; CDR3nt: TGTGCAAGTCGCTCGTGGGGGAGGAACATTCAGTACTTC
j_gene: TRBJ1-5; d_gene: TRBD1; abundance: NA; v_gene: TRBV7-9; CDR3aa: CASSTTSDRERGQPQHF; CDR3nt: TGTGCCAGCAGCACTACCTCGGACAGGGAAAGGGGTCAGCCCCAGCATTTT
j_gene: TRBJ1-1; d_gene: NA; abundance: NA; v_gene: TRBV12-2; CDR3aa: CASRLEKSMSTEAFF; CDR3nt: TGTGCAAGTCGCTTAGAAAAGTCGATGAGCACTGAAGCTTTCTTT
j_gene: TRBJ2-2; d_gene: TRBD2; abundance: NA; v_gene: TRBV4-2; CDR3aa: CASSQAPSGPNTGELFF; CDR3nt: TGTGCCAGCAGCCAAGCCCCTAGCGGGCCGAACACCGGGGAGCTGTTTTTT
j_gene: TRBJ2-3; d_gene: NA; abundance: once; v_gene: TRBV10-3; CDR3aa: CAISENGVGTDTQYF; CDR3nt: TGTGCCATCAGTGAGAACGGGGTGGGGACAGATACGCAGTATTTT
j_gene: TRBJ1-5; d_gene: NA; abundance: NA; v_gene: TRBV28; CDR3aa: CASSTRTYSNQPQHF; CDR3nt: TGTGCCAGCAGTACCAGGACGTATAGCAATCAGCCCCAGCATTTT
j_gene: TRBJ2-2; d_gene: TRBD2; abundance: NA; v_gene: TRBV19; CDR3aa: CATRGGVANTGELFF; CDR3nt: TGTGCCACCCGTGGGGGGGTCGCGAACACCGGGGAGCTGTTTTTT
j_gene: TRBJ1-2; d_gene: NA; abundance: NA; v_gene: TRBV5-1; CDR3aa: CASSLWSSNGYTF; CDR3nt: TGCGCCAGCAGCTTGTGGTCTTCGAATGGCTACACCTTC
j_gene: TRBJ2-2; d_gene: NA; abundance: once; v_gene: TRBV4-1; CDR3aa: CASSQVATYTGELFF; CDR3nt: TGCGCCAGCAGCCAAGTGGCCACATACACCGGGGAGCTGTTTTTT
j_gene: TRBJ1-1; d_gene: NA; abundance: NA; v_gene: TRBV28; CDR3aa: CASSQRAPEAFF; CDR3nt: TGTGCCAGCAGTCAGAGAGCTCCTGAAGCTTTCTTT
j_gene: TRBJ1-1; d_gene: NA; abundance: NA; v_gene: TRBV5-4; CDR3aa: CASSTRTNTEAFF; CDR3nt: TGTGCCAGCAGCACAAGGACGAACACTGAAGCTTTCTTT
j_gene: TRBJ2-1; d_gene: NA; abundance: NA; v_gene: TRBV19; CDR3aa: CASSIFGTATDNEQFF; CDR3nt: TGTGCCAGTAGTATCTTCGGGACTGCCACAGACAATGAGCAGTTCTTC
j_gene: TRBJ1-2; d_gene: TRBD1; abundance: NA; v_gene: TRBV20-1; CDR3aa: CSARQGYGYTF; CDR3nt: TGCAGTGCCCGACAGGGCTATGGCTACACCTTC
j_gene: TRBJ2-3; d_gene: NA; abundance: NA; v_gene: TRBV5-4; CDR3aa: CASSFRLTDTQYF; CDR3nt: TGTGCCAGCAGCTTCCGACTTACAGATACGCAGTATTTT
j_gene: TRBJ1-1; d_gene: NA; abundance: once; v_gene: TRBV6-1; CDR3aa: CASREIGVIMNTEAFF; CDR3nt: TGTGCCAGCAGGGAAATCGGGGTCATTATGAACACTGAAGCTTTCTTT
j_gene: TRBJ1-1; d_gene: NA; abundance: few; v_gene: TRBV28; CDR3aa: CASIGGMNTEAFF; CDR3nt: TGTGCCAGCATAGGGGGAATGAACACTGAAGCTTTCTTT
j_gene: TRBJ2-7; d_gene: TRBD2; abundance: NA; v_gene: TRBV6-5; CDR3aa: CASSYYPGGAYEQYF; CDR3nt: TGTGCCAGCAGTTACTACCCGGGAGGGGCCTACGAGCAGTACTTC
j_gene: TRBJ2-7; d_gene: TRBD2; abundance: NA; v_gene: TRBV20-1; CDR3aa: CNGREVYEQYF; CDR3nt: TGTAATGGCCGGGAGGTATACGAGCAGTACTTC
j_gene: TRBJ1-6; d_gene: NA; abundance: few; v_gene: TRBV7-2; CDR3aa: CASSSGYTYNSPLHF; CDR3nt: TGTGCCAGCAGCTCCGGGTATACCTATAATTCACCCCTCCACTTT
j_gene: TRBJ2-1; d_gene: TRBD2; abundance: NA; v_gene: TRBV29-1; CDR3aa: CSVEDHRAGAFNEQFF; CDR3nt: TGCAGCGTTGAAGATCATAGAGCGGGAGCTTTCAATGAGCAGTTCTTC
j_gene: TRBJ1-6; d_gene: TRBD1; abundance: NA; v_gene: TRBV25-1; CDR3aa: CASSDSRQGAGSPLHF; CDR3nt: TGTGCCAGCAGTGATTCCCGACAGGGGGCGGGTTCACCCCTCCACTTT
j_gene: TRBJ2-7; d_gene: TRBD2; abundance: NA; v_gene: TRBV3-1/TRBV3-2; CDR3aa: CASSQDSASGGYEQYF; CDR3nt: TGTGCCAGCAGCCAAGATTCGGCTAGCGGGGGGTACGAGCAGTACTTC
j_gene: TRBJ2-5; d_gene: NA; abundance: NA; v_gene: TRBV10-3; CDR3aa: CAISSSISQETQYF; CDR3nt: TGTGCCATCAGTTCCTCAATTAGTCAGGAGACCCAGTACTTC
j_gene: TRBJ1-6; d_gene: NA; abundance: NA; v_gene: TRBV7-2; CDR3aa: CASSSQGYNSPLHF; CDR3nt: TGTGCCAGCAGCTCCCAGGGTTATAATTCACCCCTCCACTTT
j_gene: TRBJ2-1; d_gene: NA; abundance: few; v_gene: TRBV19; CDR3aa: CASSIEGQGQFF; CDR3nt: TGTGCCAGTAGTATAGAGGGGCAGGGGCAGTTCTTC
j_gene: TRBJ2-7; d_gene: NA; abundance: NA; v_gene: TRBV5-1; CDR3aa: CASSLGQGSYEQYF; CDR3nt: TGCGCCAGCAGCTTGGGGCAAGGGTCCTACGAGCAGTACTTC
j_gene: TRBJ1-1; d_gene: NA; abundance: NA; v_gene: TRBV18; CDR3aa: CASSPRVSEAFF; CDR3nt: TGTGCCAGCTCACCTCGTGTGTCCGAAGCTTTCTTT
j_gene: TRBJ1-1; d_gene: TRBD1; abundance: NA; v_gene: TRBV28; CDR3aa: CASSLGQGRFTEAFF; CDR3nt: TGTGCCAGCAGTTTAGGACAGGGGCGCTTCACTGAAGCTTTCTTT
j_gene: TRBJ2-2; d_gene: TRBD2; abundance: NA; v_gene: TRBV7-2; CDR3aa: CASSLGGTGELFF; CDR3nt: TGTGCCAGCAGCTTGGGGGGGACCGGGGAGCTGTTTTTT
j_gene: TRBJ1-1; d_gene: NA; abundance: NA; v_gene: TRBV5-6; CDR3aa: CASSLRLLNTEAFF; CDR3nt: TGTGCCAGCAGCTTACGGCTTCTGAACACTGAAGCTTTCTTT
j_gene: TRBJ2-7; d_gene: TRBD1; abundance: once; v_gene: TRBV6-5; CDR3aa: CASSYSGQGVSYEQYF; CDR3nt: TGTGCCAGCAGTTATTCCGGACAGGGGGTCTCCTACGAGCAGTACTTC